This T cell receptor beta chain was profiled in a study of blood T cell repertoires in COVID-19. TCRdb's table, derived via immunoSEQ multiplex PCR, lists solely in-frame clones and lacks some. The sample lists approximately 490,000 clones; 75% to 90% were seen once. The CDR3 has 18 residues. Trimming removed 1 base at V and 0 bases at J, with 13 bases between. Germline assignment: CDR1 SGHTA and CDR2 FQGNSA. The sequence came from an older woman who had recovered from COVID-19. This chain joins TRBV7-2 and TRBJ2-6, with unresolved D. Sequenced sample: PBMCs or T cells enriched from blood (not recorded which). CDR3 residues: CASSLESGAPSGANVLTF. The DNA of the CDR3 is TGTGCCAGCAGCTTAGAGTCTGGAGCCCCCTCTGGGGCCAACGTCCTGACTTTC.